A single sample is the source of the 27 T cell receptor beta chains below, sequenced in a study of T cell repertoires in ileal Crohn's disease. Time point defined: neoterminal ileum biopsy at postoperative endoscopy, about 6 months after surgery. Assay used: immunoSEQ multiplex PCR; TCRdb lists only in-frame clones, some missing. The sample yields around 2,000 clones, 75% to 90% seen once. The sequenced material came from ileal tissue. The source of these receptors is an adult with Crohn's disease.

The rearrangement uses TRBV19 and TRBJ2-1, with a weak D call TRBD1 (6 bases). This CDR3 has 14 amino acids. The germline V and J ends were trimmed by 5 bases and 7 bases, with 15 bases remaining between them. CDR1 and CDR2 (germline): LNHDA, SQIVND (reference sequence). Here the CDR3 reads CASSQGQTLNEQFF. Written as DNA, the CDR3 is TGTGCCAGTAGTCAAGGACAGACTCTGAATGAGCAGTTCTTC.

This rearrangement joins TRBV29-1 to TRBJ1-2; 7 bases are a match to TRBD1. V shed 7 bases, J shed 4 bases, and the junction held 12 bases outside the gene matches. CDR3 length equals 14 residues. Germline loops: CDR1 SQVTM, CDR2 ANQGSEA. This CDR3 reads CSATGTGAVYGYTF. CDR3 nucleotides: TGCAGCGCTACAGGAACAGGGGCAGTCTATGGCTACACCTTC.

The chain couples TRBV27 to TRBJ2-1; the D is unclear. With 2 bases removed from V and 5 bases from J, the gap between germline ends came to 10 bases. CDR3 length equals 14 residues. Per germline, CDR1 MNHEY and CDR2 SMNVEV (reference sequence). Here the CDR3 reads CASSLRAVNNEQFF. CDR3 bases: TGTGCCAGCAGTTTAAGGGCGGTCAACAATGAGCAGTTCTTC.

This chain links TRBV29-1 with TRBJ1-1; no firm D call. In germline, CDR1 is SQVTM, CDR2 ANQGSEA. The CDR3 extends over 12 amino acids. In DNA, the CDR3 is TGCAGTGCATACGGTGGGAACACTGAAGCTTTCTTT. Translating it yields CSAYGGNTEAFF.

The V call is TRBV6-4, the J call TRBJ1-5; TRBD1 agrees at 9 bases. CDR1 and CDR2 from the germline V gene are MRHNA and SNTAGT. Trimming removed 9 bases from V and 6 bases from J; junction bases left unmatched: 15. The CDR3 is 16 amino acids. The CDR3 DNA is TGTGCCAGTGTCAGGAGGCGGGACAGGGCTCGTCAGCCCCAGCATTTT. This translates into CASVRRRDRARQPQHF.

V usage is TRBV21-1 and J usage is TRBJ2-1; the table's D call TRBD2 went unverified against the DNA. TRBV21-1 is labeled a pseudogene. The CDR3 extends over 18 amino acids. CDR3 DNA sequence: TGTGCCAGCAGCAAAGTTCCCAGTAGCCGGGATCTTTACAATGAGCAGTTCTTC. Residues: CASSKVPSSRDLYNEQFF.

The V gene is TRBV28, the J gene TRBJ1-3, with 9 bases identical to TRBD1. Germline V CDR1 and CDR2: MDHEN, SYDVKM. Trimming removed 7 bases from V and 2 bases from J; junction bases left unmatched: 3. The CDR3 totals 14 residues. For the CDR3, the DNA is TGTGCCAGCATCAGGACAGGGGCTGGAAACACCATATATTTT. Amino acid sequence: CASIRTGAGNTIYF.

The V call is TRBV19, the J call TRBJ2-5; 13 bases align to TRBD2. The CDR3 covers 16 residues. Germline-derived CDR1 and CDR2 are LNHDA and SQIVND (reference sequence). J lost 0 bases, V lost 6 bases, and 4 bases had no gene match. The DNA for the CDR3 is TGTGCCAGTAGCACCGGACTAGCGGGGGACCAAGAGACCCAGTACTTC. This translates into CASSTGLAGDQETQYF.

J is TRBJ2-1 and V is TRBV7-9; D tentatively fits TRBD1 or TRBD2 (6 bases each). V lost 8 bases and J lost 7, with 12 bases in between. Germline V gives CDR1 SEHNR, CDR2 FQNEAQ (reference sequence). The CDR3 runs 12 residues. The CDR3 DNA is TGTGCCAGCGCCCAGGGGAGGAATGAGCAGTTCTTC. It yields the protein CASAQGRNEQFF.

This sequence joins TRBV25-1 and TRBJ1-3, with 7 nucleotides matching TRBD1. CDR3 length: 13 amino acids. The V segment lost 5 bases and the J segment 3 bases; nucleotides outside the gene matches: 1. CDR1 is MGHDK, CDR2 SYGVNS, per germline. DNA for the CDR3: TGTGCCAGCAGTACAGGGGTTGGAAACACCATATATTTT. Translating gives CASSTGVGNTIYF.

CDR3 DNA: TGTGCCAGCAGCTCGGGCATTCAGTACTTC. This codes for CASSSGIQYF. The gene calls are TRBV28 and TRBJ2-4, with unresolved D. The CDR3 spans 10 residues. With 6 bases removed from V and 9 bases from J, the gap between germline ends came to 6 bases. Germline V gene lookup returns CDR1 MDHEN and CDR2 SYDVKM.

V is TRBV5-6 and J is TRBJ2-3, with TRBD2 matching over 8 bases. Germline V gene lookup returns CDR1 SGHDT and CDR2 YYEEEE. This CDR3 is built from 17 residues. Unmatched junction bases numbered 10, after V lost 0 bases and J lost 4 bases. The CDR3 here is CASSLGPPGLVADTQYF. The CDR3 nucleotides are TGTGCCAGCAGCTTGGGGCCCCCGGGACTAGTGGCAGATACGCAGTATTTT.

CDR3 sequence: CASSPLIAASTDTQYF. CDR3 sequence (DNA): TGTGCCAGCTCACCACTAATAGCGGCTAGCACAGATACGCAGTATTTT. The gene calls are TRBV18 and TRBJ2-3; tentatively, D is TRBD2 (6 bases). The CDR3 spans 16 residues. The germline V gene encodes CDR1 KGHSH and CDR2 LQKENI. Trimming cost V 1 base and J 0 bases, with 11 bases left between them.

Within the sample, this clone is large. The junction departs from germline at one end; a sequencing error may be responsible. V gene TRBV14 combines with J gene TRBJ1-2, with a weak D call TRBD1 (6 bases). Germline values: CDR1 SGHDN, CDR2 FVKESK. The CDR3 is 12 residues long. The chain's CDR3 is CASSQDRNRAVF. The DNA of the CDR3 is TGTGCCAGCAGCCAAGATCGGAACAGGGCCGTCTTC. The variable domain in full, with the rest retrieved from reference TRBV14 and TRBJ1-2, is EAGVTQFPSHSVIEKGQTVTLRCDPISGHDNLYWYRRVMGKEIKFLLHFVKESKQDESGMPNNRFLAERTGGTYSTLKVQPAELEDSGVYFCASSQDRNRAVFGSGTRLTVV.

The CDR3 loop reads CASSLGTGGYNSPLHF. DNA for the CDR3: TGTGCCAGCAGCTTGGGGACAGGAGGTTATAATTCACCCCTCCACTTT. The chain couples TRBV5-4 to TRBJ1-6, with 7 bases matching TRBD1. This CDR3 comprises 16 residues. Trimming removed 0 bases from V and 4 bases from J; junction bases left unmatched: 4. Germline V CDR1 and CDR2: SGHNT, YYREEE (reference sequence). Combining the CDR3 with reference TRBV5-4 and TRBJ1-6 gives the whole variable domain ETGVTQSPTHLIKTRGQQVTLRCSSQSGHNTVSWYQQALGQGPQFIFQYYREEENGRGNFPPRFSGLQFPNYSSELNVNALELDDSALYLCASSLGTGGYNSPLHFGNGTRLTVT.

J is TRBJ1-2 and V is TRBV4-3; the D is unclear. Germline-derived CDR1 and CDR2 are LGHNA and YSLEER. CDR3 length: 12 amino acids. Trimming shortened V by 0 bases and J by 14 bases, and 13 bases separated the two germline ends. CDR3 DNA: TGCGCCAGCAGCCAAGATAAGCCCCCTATTACCTTC. Amino acid sequence: CASSQDKPPITF.

This chain links TRBV14 with TRBJ1-1; D perhaps matches TRBD1 (5 bases). Germline CDR1 reads SGHDN; CDR2 reads FVKESK. V gave up 5 bases and J gave up 8 bases, with 21 bases separating them. This CDR3 region has 15 residues. In DNA form, the CDR3 reads TGTGCCAGCAGCGGTCGGTCATGGGGGGTTGGGGAAGCTTTCTTT. It encodes CASSGRSWGVGEAFF.

In DNA form, the CDR3 reads TGTGCCAGCAGCCCGACAGGGTTCACCGGGGAGCTGTTTTTT. Translation: CASSPTGFTGELFF. The gene calls are TRBV11-3 and TRBJ2-2, with 7 bases identical to TRBD1. CDR3 size: 14 residues. The V gene's germline CDR1 is SGHNT and CDR2 YENEEA. Trimming took 5 bases from V and 4 from J; bases not matched to a gene: 4.

This clone was detected a few times. V is TRBV14 and J is TRBJ2-1; no reliable D call. The CDR3 contains 12 residues. Per the germline V gene, CDR1 is SGHDN and CDR2 is FVKESK. V was cut by 4 bases and J by 9 bases, with 10 bases left in between. DNA of the CDR3: TGTGCCAGCAGCCCGTATACCAGTGAGCAGTTCTTC. This codes for CASSPYTSEQFF.

This clone was found a few times. The chain is built from TRBV14 and TRBJ2-7, with D tentatively TRBD2 (5 bases). Trimming cost V 5 bases and J 2 bases, with 10 bases left between them. This CDR3 has 13 residues. Germline V gene lookup returns CDR1 SGHDN and CDR2 FVKESK. The CDR3 bases are TGTGCCAGCAGCGGCAGGAGGACCTACGAGCAGTACTTC. Its protein product is CASSGRRTYEQYF.

This chain links TRBV5-6 with TRBJ1-5, with D possibly matching TRBD1 (6 bases). This CDR3 spans 17 amino acids. Germline CDR1 SGHDT, CDR2 YYEEEE. The V end was cut by 5 bases, the J end by 4 bases, with 22 bases between. DNA for the CDR3: TGTGCCAGCAGTTCTTTCGCACGGGGGGGCATTAATCAGCCCCAGCATTTT. It encodes CASSSFARGGINQPQHF.

In this sample, this clone turned up a few times. V is TRBV5-6 and J is TRBJ1-5, with D hard to call. This CDR3 contains 16 residues. V was pared by 0 bases and J by 4 bases, with 14 bases between. Per the germline V gene, CDR1 is SGHDT and CDR2 is YYEEEE. CDR3 sequence reads: CASSLEGGLENQPQHF. CDR3 bases: TGTGCCAGCAGCTTGGAGGGAGGGTTAGAAAATCAGCCCCAGCATTTT.

There are a few counts of this clone. This chain uses TRBV9 with TRBJ1-1, with a possible D match to TRBD1 (6 bases). Germline V gives CDR1 SGDLS, CDR2 YYNGEE. This CDR3 region has 14 residues. Between the trimmed V and J ends, which lost 3 bases and 1 base, there was a span of 10 bases. The CDR3 bases are TGTGCCAGCAGCGAGGGGACATGGAACACTGAAGCTTTCTTT. It translates to CASSEGTWNTEAFF.

CDR3 nucleotide sequence: TGTGCCAGCAGCTCCTGGTCGCGGCGAACCTACGAGCAGTACTTC. Amino acids: CASSSWSRRTYEQYF. The V call is TRBV27, the J call TRBJ2-7, with D unclear. This CDR3 is built from 15 residues. Per the germline V gene, CDR1 is MNHEY and CDR2 is SMNVEV (reference sequence). V lost 6 bases and J 2 bases, leaving 17 bases between the germline ends.

This chain uses TRBV6-1 with TRBJ1-5; 7 nucleotides agree with TRBD1. The CDR3 is made up of 15 amino acids. CDR1 is MNHNS and CDR2 is SASEGT in the germline V gene. With V trimmed by 6 bases and J by 4 bases, 9 bases remained unmatched. CDR3 amino acids: CASSTDRDRNQPQHF. CDR3 nucleotides: TGTGCCAGCAGCACCGACAGGGATCGGAATCAGCCCCAGCATTTT.

This clone was counted once. The gene calls are TRBV28 and TRBJ2-1; 14 positions agree with TRBD2. Germline V gene sequence: CDR1 MDHEN, CDR2 SYDVKM. CDR3 length: 16 residues. The J segment lost 9 bases and the V segment lost 6 bases, leaving 10 bases of the junction unmatched. The CDR3, as DNA: TGTGCCAGCAGGCAATCCGGGACTAGCGGGAGATTTGAGCAGTTCTTC. This encodes CASRQSGTSGRFEQFF. Full variable domain (rest looked up from reference TRBV28 and TRBJ2-1): DVKVTQSSRYLVKRTGEKVFLECVQDMDHENMFWYRQDPGLGLRLIYFSYDVKMKEKGDIPEGYSVSREKKERFSLILESASTNQTSMYLCASRQSGTSGRFEQFFGPGTRLTVL.

The chain links TRBV28 to TRBJ1-2; no firm D call. The CDR3 is made up of 11 amino acids. Germline CDR1 MDHEN, CDR2 SYDVKM. V was pared by 6 bases and J by 0 bases, with 2 bases between. CDR3 DNA: TGTGCCAGCAGAGCTAACTATGGCTACACCTTC. This translates into CASRANYGYTF.